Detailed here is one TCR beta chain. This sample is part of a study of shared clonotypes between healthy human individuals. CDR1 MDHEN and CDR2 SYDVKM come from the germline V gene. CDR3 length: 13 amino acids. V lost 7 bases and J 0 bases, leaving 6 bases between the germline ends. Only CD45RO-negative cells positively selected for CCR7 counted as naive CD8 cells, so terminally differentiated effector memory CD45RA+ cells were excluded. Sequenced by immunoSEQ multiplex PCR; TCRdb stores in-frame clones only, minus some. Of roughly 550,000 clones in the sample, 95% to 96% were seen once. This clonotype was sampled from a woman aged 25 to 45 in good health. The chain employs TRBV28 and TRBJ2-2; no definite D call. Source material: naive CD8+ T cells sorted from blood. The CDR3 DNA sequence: TGTGCCAGCAACAACCCGAACACCGGGGAGCTGTTTTTT. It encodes CASNNPNTGELFF.